The 3 T cell receptor beta chains below all came from one sample that was sequenced in a study of blood T cell repertoires in COVID-19. Profiling relied on immunoSEQ multiplex PCR, and the TCRdb table lists in-frame clones only, not all of them. The data contain 150,000 or so clones, 80% of them singletons. Sequencing input: peripheral blood. The source of these receptors is a man aged 55 to 69 with active or convalescent COVID-19.

The CDR3 DNA follows: TGTGCCAGCAGTCCGGACAGGGGCTTCCTGAGCACTGAAGCTTTCTTT. Amino acid sequence: CASSPDRGFLSTEAFF. The chain uses TRBV6-2 or TRBV6-3 and TRBJ1-1; TRBD1 aligns across 9 bases. The V gene end was trimmed by 5 bases and the J gene end by 4 bases; junction bases not matched to a gene: 11. CDR1 is MNHEY, CDR2 SVGEGT, per germline. This CDR3 spans 16 amino acids.

The rearrangement joins TRBV5-1 to TRBJ2-7; 11 nucleotides match TRBD1. This CDR3 is 16 amino acids long. Germline V gene sequence: CDR1 SGHRS, CDR2 YFSETQ. V gave up 3 bases and J gave up 3 bases; unmatched junction bases: 8. The CDR3 bases are TGCGCCAGCAGCTCCACGGACAGGGGGCCAGTCTACGAGCAGTACTTC. This translates into CASSSTDRGPVYEQYF.

The chain uses TRBV7-9 and TRBJ2-1, with D perhaps matching TRBD2 (6 bases). V dropped 8 bases and J dropped 9 bases, with 17 bases sitting between them. Germline CDR1 reads SEHNR; CDR2 reads FQNEAQ (reference sequence). This CDR3 comprises 13 residues. CDR3 region: CASHPVRRGEQFF. The CDR3, as DNA: TGTGCCAGCCACCCGGTAAGGCGGGGTGAGCAGTTCTTC.